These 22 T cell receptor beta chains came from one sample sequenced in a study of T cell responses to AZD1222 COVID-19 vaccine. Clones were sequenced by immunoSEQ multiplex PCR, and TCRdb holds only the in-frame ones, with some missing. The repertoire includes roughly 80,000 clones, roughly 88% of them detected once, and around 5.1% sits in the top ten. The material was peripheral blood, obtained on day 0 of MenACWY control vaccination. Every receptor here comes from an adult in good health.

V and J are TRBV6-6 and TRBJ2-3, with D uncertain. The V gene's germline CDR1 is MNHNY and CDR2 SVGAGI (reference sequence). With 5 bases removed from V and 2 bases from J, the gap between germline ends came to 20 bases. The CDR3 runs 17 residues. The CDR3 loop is CASSPLEALPLTDTQYF. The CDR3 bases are TGTGCCAGCAGTCCCCTGGAAGCCCTACCTCTCACAGATACGCAGTATTTT.

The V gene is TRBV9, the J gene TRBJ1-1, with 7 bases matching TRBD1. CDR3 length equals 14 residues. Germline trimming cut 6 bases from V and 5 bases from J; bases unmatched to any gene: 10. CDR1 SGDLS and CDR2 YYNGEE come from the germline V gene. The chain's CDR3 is CASTLGQAGTEAFF. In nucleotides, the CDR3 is TGTGCCAGCACCCTCGGACAGGCAGGGACTGAAGCTTTCTTT.

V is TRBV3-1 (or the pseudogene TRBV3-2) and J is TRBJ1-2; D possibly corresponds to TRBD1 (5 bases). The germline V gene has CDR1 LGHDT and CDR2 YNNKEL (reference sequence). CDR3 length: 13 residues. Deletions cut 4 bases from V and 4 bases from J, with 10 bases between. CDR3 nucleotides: TGTGCCAGCAGCCCGACAGACAGCTATGGCTACACCTTC. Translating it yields CASSPTDSYGYTF.

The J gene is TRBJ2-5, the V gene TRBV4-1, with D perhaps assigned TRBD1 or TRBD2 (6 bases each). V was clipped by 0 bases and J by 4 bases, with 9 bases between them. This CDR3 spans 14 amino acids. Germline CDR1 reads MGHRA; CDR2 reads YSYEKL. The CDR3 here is CASSQEEGGETQYF. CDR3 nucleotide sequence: TGCGCCAGCAGCCAAGAGGAGGGGGGAGAGACCCAGTACTTC.

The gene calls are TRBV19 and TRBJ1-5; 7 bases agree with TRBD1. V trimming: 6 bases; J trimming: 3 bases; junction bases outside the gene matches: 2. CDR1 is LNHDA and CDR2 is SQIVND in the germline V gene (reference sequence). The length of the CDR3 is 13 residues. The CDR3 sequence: CASRQGFNQPQHF. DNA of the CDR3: TGTGCCAGTAGACAGGGGTTCAATCAGCCCCAGCATTTT.

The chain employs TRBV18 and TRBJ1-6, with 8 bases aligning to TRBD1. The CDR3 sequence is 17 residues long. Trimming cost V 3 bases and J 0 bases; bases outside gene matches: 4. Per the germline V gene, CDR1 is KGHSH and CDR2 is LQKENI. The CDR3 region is CASSPRTGSSYNSPLHF. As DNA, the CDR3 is TGTGCCAGCTCACCCCGGACAGGGAGCTCCTATAATTCACCCCTCCACTTT. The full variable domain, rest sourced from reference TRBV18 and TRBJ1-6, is NAGVMQNPRHLVRRRGQEARLRCSPMKGHSHVYWYRQLPEEGLKFMVYLQKENIIDESGMPKERFSAEFPKEGPSILRIQQVVRGDSAAYFCASSPRTGSSYNSPLHFGNGTRLTVT.

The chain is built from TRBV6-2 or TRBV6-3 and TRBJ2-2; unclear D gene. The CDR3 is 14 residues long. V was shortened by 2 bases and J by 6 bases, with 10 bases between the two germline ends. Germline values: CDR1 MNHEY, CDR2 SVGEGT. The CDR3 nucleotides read TGTGCCAGCAGTTACGACCATGGCCCCGGGGAGCTGTTTTTT. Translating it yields CASSYDHGPGELFF.

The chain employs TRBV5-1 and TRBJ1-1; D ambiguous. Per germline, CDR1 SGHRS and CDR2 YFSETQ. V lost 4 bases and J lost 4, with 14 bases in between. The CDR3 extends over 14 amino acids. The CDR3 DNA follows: TGCGCCAGCAGCGGAACATCGGCGAGCACTGAAGCTTTCTTT. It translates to CASSGTSASTEAFF.

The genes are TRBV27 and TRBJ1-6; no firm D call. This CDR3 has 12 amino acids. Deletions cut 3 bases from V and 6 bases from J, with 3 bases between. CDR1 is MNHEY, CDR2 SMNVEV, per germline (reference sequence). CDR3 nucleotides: TGTGCCAGCAGTTTTTTTAATTCACCCCTCCACTTT. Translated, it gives CASSFFNSPLHF.

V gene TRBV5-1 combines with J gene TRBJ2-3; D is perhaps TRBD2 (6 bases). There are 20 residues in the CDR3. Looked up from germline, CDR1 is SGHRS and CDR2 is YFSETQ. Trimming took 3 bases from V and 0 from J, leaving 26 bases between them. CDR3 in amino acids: CASSYSNRAALATSTDTQYF. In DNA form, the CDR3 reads TGCGCCAGCAGCTACAGTAATAGGGCAGCCCTAGCGACTAGCACAGATACGCAGTATTTT. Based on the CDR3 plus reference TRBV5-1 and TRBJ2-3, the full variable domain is KAGVTQTPRYLIKTRGQQVTLSCSPISGHRSVSWYQQTPGQGLQFLFEYFSETQRNKGNFPGRFSGRQFSNSRSEMNVSTLELGDSALYLCASSYSNRAALATSTDTQYFGPGTRLTVL.

The CDR3 region is CASSVVGVGPTDTQYF. DNA for the CDR3: TGTGCCAGCAGCGTAGTCGGGGTGGGCCCCACAGATACGCAGTATTTT. This chain uses TRBV9 with TRBJ2-3; D is possibly TRBD2 (5 bases). The CDR3 is made up of 16 amino acids. V was pared by 0 bases and J by 2 bases, with 13 bases between. CDR1 SGDLS and CDR2 YYNGEE come from the germline V gene. The full variable domain, its missing parts supplied by reference TRBV9 and TRBJ2-3, is DSGVTQTPKHLITATGQRVTLRCSPRSGDLSVYWYQQSLDQGLQFLIQYYNGEERAKGNILERFSAQQFPDLHSELNLSSLELGDSALYFCASSVVGVGPTDTQYFGPGTRLTVL.

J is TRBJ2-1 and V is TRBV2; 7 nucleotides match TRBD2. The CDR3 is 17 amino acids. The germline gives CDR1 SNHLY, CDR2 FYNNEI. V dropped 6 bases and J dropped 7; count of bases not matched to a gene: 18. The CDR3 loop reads CASRFNSLSGASNEQFF. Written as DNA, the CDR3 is TGTGCCAGCAGGTTTAATTCGCTGAGCGGGGCGTCGAATGAGCAGTTCTTC.

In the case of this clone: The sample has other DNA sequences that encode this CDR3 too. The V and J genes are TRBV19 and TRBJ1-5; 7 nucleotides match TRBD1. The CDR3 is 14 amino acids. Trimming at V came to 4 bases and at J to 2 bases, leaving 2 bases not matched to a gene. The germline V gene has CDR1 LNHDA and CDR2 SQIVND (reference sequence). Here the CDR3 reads CASSTTGGNQPQHF. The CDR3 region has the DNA TGTGCCAGTAGTACCACAGGGGGCAATCAGCCCCAGCATTTT.

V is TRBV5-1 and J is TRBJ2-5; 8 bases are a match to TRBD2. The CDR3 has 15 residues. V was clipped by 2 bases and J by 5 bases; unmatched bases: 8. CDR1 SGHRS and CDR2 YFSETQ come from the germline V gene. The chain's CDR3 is CASSFVLSGEETQYF. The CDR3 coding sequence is TGCGCCAGCAGCTTCGTTCTTAGCGGGGAGGAGACCCAGTACTTC.

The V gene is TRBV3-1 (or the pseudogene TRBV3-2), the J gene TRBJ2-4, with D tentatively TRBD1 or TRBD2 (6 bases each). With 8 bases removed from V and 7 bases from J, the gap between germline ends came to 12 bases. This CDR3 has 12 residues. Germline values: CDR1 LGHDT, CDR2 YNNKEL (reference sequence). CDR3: CASAGGGNIQYF. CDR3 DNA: TGTGCCAGCGCCGGAGGGGGTAACATTCAGTACTTC.

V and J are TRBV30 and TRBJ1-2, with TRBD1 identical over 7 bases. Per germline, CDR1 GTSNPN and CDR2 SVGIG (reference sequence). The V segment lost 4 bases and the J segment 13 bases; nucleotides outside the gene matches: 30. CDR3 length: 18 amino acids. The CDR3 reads CAWTPGGGYRAGPRRGTF. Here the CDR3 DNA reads TGTGCCTGGACACCCGGAGGGGGCTATCGAGCAGGGCCCCGCCGGGGCACCTTC.

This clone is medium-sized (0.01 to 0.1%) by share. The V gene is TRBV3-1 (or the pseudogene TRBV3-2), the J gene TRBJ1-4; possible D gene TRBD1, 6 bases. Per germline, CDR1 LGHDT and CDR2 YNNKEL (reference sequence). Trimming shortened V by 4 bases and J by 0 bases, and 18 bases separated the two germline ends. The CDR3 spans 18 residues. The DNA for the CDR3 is TGTGCCAGCAGCCCTACAGGGACGATGGTTGCAACTAATGAAAAACTGTTTTTT. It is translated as CASSPTGTMVATNEKLFF.

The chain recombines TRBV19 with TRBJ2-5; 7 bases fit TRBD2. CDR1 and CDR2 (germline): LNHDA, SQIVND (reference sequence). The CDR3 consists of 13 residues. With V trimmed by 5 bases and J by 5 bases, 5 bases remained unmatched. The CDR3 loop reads CASSERGGETQYF. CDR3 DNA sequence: TGTGCCAGTAGTGAGCGGGGTGGGGAGACCCAGTACTTC.

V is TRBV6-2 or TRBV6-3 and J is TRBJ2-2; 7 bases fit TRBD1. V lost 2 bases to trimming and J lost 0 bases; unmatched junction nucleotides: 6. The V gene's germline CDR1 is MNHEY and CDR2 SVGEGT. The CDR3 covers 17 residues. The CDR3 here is CASSYPTGEPNTGELFF. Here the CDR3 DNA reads TGTGCCAGCAGTTACCCTACAGGGGAACCGAACACCGGGGAGCTGTTTTTT.

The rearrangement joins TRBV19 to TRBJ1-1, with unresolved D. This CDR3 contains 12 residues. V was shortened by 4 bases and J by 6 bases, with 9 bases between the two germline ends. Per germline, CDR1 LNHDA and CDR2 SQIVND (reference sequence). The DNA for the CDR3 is TGTGCCAGTAGTAGTGGGTGGTCTGAAGCTTTCTTT. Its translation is CASSSGWSEAFF.

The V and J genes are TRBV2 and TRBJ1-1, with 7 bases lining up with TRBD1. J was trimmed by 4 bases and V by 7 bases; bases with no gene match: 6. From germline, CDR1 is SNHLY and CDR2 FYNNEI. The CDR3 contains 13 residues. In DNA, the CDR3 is TGTGCCAGCACCGAGCAGGGGGGCACTGAAGCTTTCTTT. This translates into CASTEQGGTEAFF.

CDR3 region: CASSWQGVYYEQYF. The CDR3 DNA reads as TGTGCCAGCAGTTGGCAGGGGGTTTACTACGAGCAGTACTTC. The chain combines TRBV6-2 or TRBV6-3 with TRBJ2-7; 7 nucleotides agree with TRBD1. The CDR3 runs to 14 residues. With V trimmed by 4 bases and J by 3 bases, 6 bases remained unmatched. Germline V gene data show CDR1 as MNHEY and CDR2 as SVGEGT.